In this sample, the clone carrying this T cell receptor (beta chain) turned up once. Sequencing used immunoSEQ multiplex PCR; TCRdb keeps in-frame clones, though not all of them. The table lists approximately 110,000 clones, about 89% of them singletons. These data are taken from a study of control samples from healthy donors and cancer patients. The CDR3 totals 12 residues. The V and J ends lost 7 bases and 6 bases respectively, with 12 bases between them. The chain links TRBV12-3 or TRBV12-4 to TRBJ2-5, with a weak D call TRBD1 (5 bases). Sequencing was performed on blood. The sequence derives from a woman aged 45-59 years in good health. DNA of the CDR3: TGTGCCAGCACGCAGGGAATTAAGACCCAGTACTTC. Residues: CASTQGIKTQYF.